Presented here are 16 T cell receptor beta chains from one specimen sequenced in a study of blood T cell repertoires in COVID-19. Clones were read by immunoSEQ multiplex PCR, and TCRdb kept only the in-frame ones, dropping some. The sample records 70,000 to 80,000 clones, about nine tenths being singletons. The sample comprised peripheral blood. The receptors here all came from an older woman with acute or convalescent COVID-19.

This chain connects TRBV5-1 to TRBJ2-3; the D gene is possibly TRBD1 (6 bases). This CDR3 comprises 15 residues. The germline V and J ends were trimmed by 1 base and 2 bases, with 11 bases remaining between them. Germline assignment: CDR1 SGHRS and CDR2 YFSETQ. CDR3 residues: CASSLWGTTTDTQYF. The CDR3 DNA is TGCGCCAGCAGCTTGTGGGGGACAACCACAGATACGCAGTATTTT.

The chain employs TRBV11-2 and TRBJ1-2; D might be TRBD1 (5 bases). The CDR3 sequence is 14 residues long. Germline values: CDR1 SGHAT, CDR2 FQNNGV. V lost 4 bases to trimming and J lost 0 bases, with 9 bases between them. Here the CDR3 DNA reads TGTGCCAGCAGCTCGGGACTGTCTAACTATGGCTACACCTTC. This encodes CASSSGLSNYGYTF. The full variable domain, in which reference TRBV11-2 and TRBJ1-2 provide the parts outside the CDR3, is EAGVAQSPRYKIIEKRQSVAFWCNPISGHATLYWYQQILGQGPKLLIQFQNNGVVDDSQLPKDRFSAERLKGVDSTLKIQPAKLEDSAVYLCASSSGLSNYGYTFGSGTRLTVV.

The chain has TRBV5-1 and TRBJ2-2; D ambiguous. CDR3 length: 16 amino acids. Germline loops: CDR1 SGHRS, CDR2 YFSETQ. V was cut by 0 bases and J by 4 bases, with 13 bases left in between. The CDR3 region is CASSLAGSLLTGELFF. The CDR3 bases are TGCGCCAGCAGCTTGGCGGGTAGCCTTCTCACCGGGGAGCTGTTTTTT.

This chain links TRBV3-1 (or the pseudogene TRBV3-2) with TRBJ1-3, with D uncertain. The CDR3 has 15 residues. Between the trimmed V and J ends, which lost 0 bases and 0 bases, there was a span of 6 bases. Looked up from germline, CDR1 is LGHDT and CDR2 is YNNKEL (reference sequence). CDR3 nucleotide sequence: TGTGCCAGCAGCCAAGACAGAGGCTCTGGAAACACCATATATTTT. Protein product: CASSQDRGSGNTIYF.

J is TRBJ2-7 and V is TRBV10-3; 15 bases line up with TRBD2. There are 17 residues in the CDR3. Unmatched junction bases numbered 6, after V lost 6 bases and J lost 0 bases. Germline CDR1 reads ENHRY; CDR2 reads SYGVKD. CDR3 DNA sequence: TGTGCCATCAGCGAGGGACTAGCGGGGGGACTCTCCTACGAGCAGTACTTC. This encodes CAISEGLAGGLSYEQYF.

This clone came up a few times. Within the sample, other DNA sequences also encode this same CDR3. V gene TRBV30 combines with J gene TRBJ1-1; no reliable D call. The V end was cut by 0 bases, the J end by 3 bases, with 5 bases between. This CDR3 has 12 residues. Per germline, CDR1 GTSNPN and CDR2 SVGIG (reference sequence). This CDR3 is CAWSVEDTEAFF. DNA of the CDR3: TGTGCCTGGAGTGTAGAGGACACTGAAGCTTTCTTT. Full variable domain (remainder filled in from reference TRBV30 and TRBJ1-1): SQTIHQWPATLVQPVGSPLSLECTVEGTSNPNLYWYRQAAGRGLQLLFYSVGIGQISSEVPQNLSASRPQDRQFILSSKKLLLSDSGFYLCAWSVEDTEAFFGQGTRLTVV.

Concerning this clone itself: This CDR3 is also generated by other DNA sequences in the sample. This chain links TRBV15 with TRBJ2-7; TRBD1 agrees at 9 bases. CDR3 length: 14 residues. V gave up 3 bases and J gave up 2 bases; unmatched junction bases: 2. Germline V lookup: CDR1 LNHNV, CDR2 YYDKDF (reference sequence). CDR3 coding DNA: TGTGCCACCAGCAGGGACAGGGGCCCCTACGAGCAGTACTTC. Its protein product is CATSRDRGPYEQYF.

The chain combines TRBV27 with TRBJ1-1, with 7 bases matching TRBD1. The CDR3 extends over 14 amino acids. The V and J ends lost 5 bases and 5 bases, in that order; junction bases with no gene match: 8. Per the germline V gene, CDR1 is MNHEY and CDR2 is SMNVEV (reference sequence). In DNA form, the CDR3 reads TGTGCCAGCAGTACCGACAGGGTTGGGACTGAAGCTTTCTTT. Translating it yields CASSTDRVGTEAFF.

The chain joins TRBV25-1 to TRBJ1-1; 7 bases are a match to TRBD1. This CDR3 region has 14 residues. The junction had 11 bases not matched to a gene; V was cut back by 8 bases and J by 5 bases. The V gene's germline CDR1 is MGHDK and CDR2 SYGVNS. CDR3 amino acids: CASSPQGRGTEAFF. The DNA of the CDR3 is TGTGCCAGCTCCCCACAGGGGAGAGGAACTGAAGCTTTCTTT.

The chain links TRBV5-6 to TRBJ1-5, with TRBD1 matching over 7 bases. The CDR3 is 13 residues long. Losses at the gene ends were 4 bases for V and 6 bases for J; bases not matched to a gene: 4. Germline values: CDR1 SGHDT, CDR2 YYEEEE. The CDR3 is CASSLGQSQPQHF. Written as DNA, the CDR3 is TGTGCCAGCAGCCTGGGACAGTCTCAGCCCCAGCATTTT.

This clone has more than one count but fewer than ten. J is TRBJ1-1 and V is TRBV29-1; D uncertain. V lost 4 bases and J lost 1, with 10 bases in between. The germline gives CDR1 SQVTM, CDR2 ANQGSEA. This CDR3 region has 13 residues. In nucleotides, the CDR3 is TGCAGCGTTGGTGGAGGAGGGAACACTGAAGCTTTCTTT. As protein: CSVGGGGNTEAFF.

The gene calls are TRBV19 and TRBJ1-2; 7 nucleotides agree with TRBD1. The germline V gene encodes CDR1 LNHDA and CDR2 SQIVND (reference sequence). The J segment lost 6 bases and the V segment lost 5 bases, leaving 6 bases of the junction unmatched. The CDR3 is made up of 13 amino acids. CDR3 DNA: TGTGCCAGTAGTCGACAGGGAAGGGATGGCTACACCTTC. As protein: CASSRQGRDGYTF.

The V and J genes are TRBV25-1 and TRBJ1-5; D perhaps matches TRBD1 (5 bases). This CDR3 is built from 15 residues. Germline V gene sequence: CDR1 MGHDK, CDR2 SYGVNS. V lost 6 bases to trimming and J lost 4 bases, with 16 bases between them. The CDR3 loop is CASRTRGHYNQPQHF. The CDR3 DNA is TGTGCCAGCAGAACGCGGGGCCATTATAATCAGCCCCAGCATTTT.

CDR3 residues: CATRIGQGATDTQYF. The CDR3 bases are TGTGCCACTCGGATCGGACAGGGTGCCACAGATACGCAGTATTTT. The rearrangement uses TRBV19 and TRBJ2-3; TRBD1 matches at 8 bases. This CDR3 has 15 residues. V shed 10 bases, J shed 2 bases, and the junction held 11 bases outside the gene matches. Germline values: CDR1 LNHDA, CDR2 SQIVND (reference sequence).

The genes are TRBV27 and TRBJ2-7; D might be TRBD2 (5 bases). The CDR3 is 13 amino acids. Per germline, CDR1 MNHEY and CDR2 SMNVEV (reference sequence). Trimming stripped 3 bases from V and 6 bases from J, with 12 bases between. The CDR3 DNA follows: TGTGCCAGCAGTTTCGGGGTTTCAGGCGAGCAGTACTTC. This sequence encodes CASSFGVSGEQYF.

J is TRBJ2-7 and V is TRBV2, with D possibly TRBD2 on 5 matching bases. The V end was cut by 9 bases, the J end by 4 bases, with 13 bases between. The CDR3 loop spans 12 amino acids. Germline assignment: CDR1 SNHLY and CDR2 FYNNEI. The CDR3 bases are TGTGCCAGACGCCCCCCGGGGTACGAGCAGTACTTC. The encoded protein is CARRPPGYEQYF.